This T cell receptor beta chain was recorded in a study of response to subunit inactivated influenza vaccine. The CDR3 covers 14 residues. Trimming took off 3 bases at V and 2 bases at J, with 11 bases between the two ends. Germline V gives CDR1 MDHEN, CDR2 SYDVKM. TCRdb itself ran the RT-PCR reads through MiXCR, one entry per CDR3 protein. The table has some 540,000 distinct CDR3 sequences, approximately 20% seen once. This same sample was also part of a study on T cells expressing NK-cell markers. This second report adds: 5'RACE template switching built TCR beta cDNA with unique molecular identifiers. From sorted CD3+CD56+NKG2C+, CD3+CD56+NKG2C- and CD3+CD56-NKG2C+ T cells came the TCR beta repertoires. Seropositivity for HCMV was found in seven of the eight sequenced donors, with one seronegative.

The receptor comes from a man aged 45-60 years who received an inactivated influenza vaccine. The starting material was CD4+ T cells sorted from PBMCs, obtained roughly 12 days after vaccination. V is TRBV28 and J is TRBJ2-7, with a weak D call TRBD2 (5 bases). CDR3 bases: TGTGCCAGCAGTTTCGGGGTCGCGACCTACGAGCAGTACTTC. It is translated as CASSFGVATYEQYF.